A single sample is the source of the 19 T cell receptor beta chains below, sequenced in a study of technical replicates of blood from several donors. Some clones are missing from TCRdb's copy, which holds only in-frame ones; the method was immunoSEQ multiplex PCR. The table includes approximately 12,000 clones, 70% to 80% detected once. Sequenced input: PBMCs. The receptors shown here come from a human donor in good health.

The gene calls are TRBV7-2 and TRBJ2-7; 13 bases fit TRBD2. This CDR3 has 15 amino acids. Germline lookup yields CDR1 SGHTA and CDR2 FQGNSA. Trimming removed 5 bases from V and 7 bases from J; junction bases left unmatched: 8. CDR3 DNA: TGTGCCAGCAGCGCCAGGACTAGCGGGAGCTTAGAGCAGTACTTC. Amino acid sequence: CASSARTSGSLEQYF.

In its sample, this clone was seen once. The chain joins TRBV5-1 to TRBJ2-1; a weak D match, TRBD1 (6 bases). CDR1 and CDR2 from the germline V gene are SGHRS and YFSETQ. The CDR3 extends over 16 amino acids. V lost 3 bases and J 6 bases, leaving 19 bases between the germline ends. CDR3 coding DNA: TGCGCCAGCAGCTCTACAGGGAACTTGGGGCTCAATGAGCAGTTCTTC. Protein: CASSSTGNLGLNEQFF.

The rearrangement links TRBV27 to TRBJ2-7; tentatively, D is TRBD2 (5 bases). The CDR3 length is 13 residues. The V end was cut by 7 bases, the J end by 4 bases, with 14 bases between. The germline V gene has CDR1 MNHEY and CDR2 SMNVEV (reference sequence). The CDR3: CASTGGLFYEQYF. CDR3 coding DNA: TGTGCCAGCACAGGCGGGTTATTTTACGAGCAGTACTTC.

The J gene is TRBJ2-7, the V gene TRBV30, with a weak D call TRBD1 (6 bases). V lost 0 bases and J 3 bases, leaving 12 bases between the germline ends. The CDR3 has 14 residues. The germline V gene encodes CDR1 GTSNPN and CDR2 SVGIG (reference sequence). The CDR3 nucleotides read TGTGCCTGGAGTGTATCCGGGACAAACTACGAGCAGTACTTC. It is translated as CAWSVSGTNYEQYF. The full variable domain, completed using reference TRBV30 and TRBJ2-7, is SQTIHQWPATLVQPVGSPLSLECTVEGTSNPNLYWYRQAAGRGLQLLFYSVGIGQISSEVPQNLSASRPQDRQFILSSKKLLLSDSGFYLCAWSVSGTNYEQYFGPGTRLTVT.

This chain uses TRBV27 with TRBJ1-2, with D possibly matching TRBD1 (6 bases). V lost 5 bases and J 0 bases, leaving 13 bases between the germline ends. Germline CDR1 MNHEY, CDR2 SMNVEV (reference sequence). This CDR3 has 15 amino acids. The CDR3 reads CASSPTGQANYGYTF. DNA for the CDR3: TGTGCCAGCAGTCCCACGGGACAAGCTAACTATGGCTACACCTTC.

The chain recombines TRBV11-2 with TRBJ1-1; maybe TRBD1 (5 bases). V gave up 2 bases and J gave up 7 bases, with 11 bases separating them. This CDR3 comprises 13 residues. Germline V CDR1 and CDR2: SGHAT, FQNNGV. Written as DNA, the CDR3 is TGTGCCAGCAGCTTAAGGTTGCAGGGTGAAGCTTTCTTT. Residues: CASSLRLQGEAFF.

This chain joins TRBV7-9 and TRBJ2-7, with D possibly TRBD1 on 6 matching bases. V was shortened by 1 base and J by 3 bases, with 13 bases between the two germline ends. Germline V gene lookup returns CDR1 SEHNR and CDR2 FQNEAQ (reference sequence). There are 15 residues in the CDR3. The CDR3 bases are TGTGCCAGCAGCTTAGTGTCAGGGGTTAACTACGAGCAGTACTTC. This codes for CASSLVSGVNYEQYF.

This rearrangement joins TRBV5-4 to TRBJ2-1; 7 bases fit TRBD1. The germline CDR1 and CDR2 sequences are SGHNT and YYREEE (reference sequence). CDR3 length: 19 amino acids. The V segment lost 4 bases and the J segment 1 base; nucleotides outside the gene matches: 17. The CDR3 sequence is CASSRKSATGDRSYNEQFF. The CDR3 DNA sequence: TGTGCCAGCAGCCGAAAGTCGGCCACAGGGGATCGGTCCTACAATGAGCAGTTCTTC.

The chain joins TRBV19 to TRBJ2-7; tentatively, D is TRBD2 (5 bases). Germline V gene data show CDR1 as LNHDA and CDR2 as SQIVND (reference sequence). The CDR3 totals 14 residues. Deletions cut 0 bases from V and 3 bases from J, with 9 bases between. The CDR3 sequence is CASSIDGEGYEQYF. CDR3 in DNA: TGTGCCAGTAGTATAGACGGAGAGGGCTACGAGCAGTACTTC. Filled out from reference TRBV19 and TRBJ2-7, the complete variable domain reads DGGITQSPKYLFRKEGQNVTLSCEQNLNHDAMYWYRQDPGQGLRLIYYSQIVNDFQKGDIAEGYSVSREKKESFPLTVTSAQKNPTAFYLCASSIDGEGYEQYFGPGTRLTVT.

The J gene is TRBJ2-6, the V gene TRBV9; 11 nucleotides match TRBD1. The CDR3 consists of 16 residues. Germline lookup yields CDR1 SGDLS and CDR2 YYNGEE. The V and J ends lost 3 bases and 2 bases, in that order; junction bases with no gene match: 1. The CDR3 spells CASSGTGGAGANVLTF. In nucleotides, the CDR3 is TGTGCCAGCAGCGGGACAGGGGGCGCTGGGGCCAACGTCCTGACTTTC. The full variable domain, rest sourced from reference TRBV9 and TRBJ2-6, is DSGVTQTPKHLITATGQRVTLRCSPRSGDLSVYWYQQSLDQGLQFLIQYYNGEERAKGNILERFSAQQFPDLHSELNLSSLELGDSALYFCASSGTGGAGANVLTFGAGSRLTVL.

V and J are TRBV9 and TRBJ2-3; D perhaps matches TRBD2 (6 bases). This CDR3 is 15 amino acids long. The germline gives CDR1 SGDLS, CDR2 YYNGEE. V was clipped by 4 bases and J by 0 bases, with 12 bases between them. This chain's CDR3 is CASSTDGTSTDTQYF. CDR3 DNA: TGTGCCAGCAGCACCGACGGGACTAGCACAGATACGCAGTATTTT. Full variable domain (rest looked up from reference TRBV9 and TRBJ2-3): DSGVTQTPKHLITATGQRVTLRCSPRSGDLSVYWYQQSLDQGLQFLIQYYNGEERAKGNILERFSAQQFPDLHSELNLSSLELGDSALYFCASSTDGTSTDTQYFGPGTRLTVL.

CDR3 DNA: TGTGCCAGCAGTTACGGCGACAGGGGTAGAGGCTACACCTTC. Amino acids: CASSYGDRGRGYTF. This chain connects TRBV6-5 to TRBJ1-2; 8 nucleotides line up with TRBD1. Germline V lookup: CDR1 MNHEY, CDR2 SVGAGI. The CDR3 covers 14 residues. J was trimmed by 8 bases and V by 2 bases; bases with no gene match: 7.

This clone has a handful of counts. The DNA for the CDR3 is TGTGCCAGCTCACCTCTACCGGGAGGCTACAATGAGCAGTTCTTC. Its protein is CASSPLPGGYNEQFF. This rearrangement joins TRBV18 to TRBJ2-1; 7 nucleotides line up with TRBD2. The CDR3 is 15 residues long. V dropped 3 bases and J dropped 3; count of bases not matched to a gene: 5. In germline, CDR1 is KGHSH, CDR2 LQKENI.

The chain carries TRBV5-1 and TRBJ1-4, with 7 nucleotides matching TRBD1. Germline V gene sequence: CDR1 SGHRS, CDR2 YFSETQ. The CDR3 extends over 16 amino acids. The V segment lost 2 bases and the J segment 0 bases; nucleotides outside the gene matches: 4. The DNA of the CDR3 is TGCGCCAGCAGCTTCCAGGGGACAGCAACTAATGAAAAACTGTTTTTT. Translated: CASSFQGTATNEKLFF.

This clone showed up just a few times. The V and J genes are TRBV5-6 and TRBJ2-2; 9 bases are a match to TRBD1. Germline V gene sequence: CDR1 SGHDT, CDR2 YYEEEE. Germline trimming cut 0 bases from V and 0 bases from J; bases unmatched to any gene: 6. The CDR3 loop spans 18 amino acids. The CDR3 region is CASSLVGGQGANTGELFF. The CDR3 DNA follows: TGTGCCAGCAGCTTGGTTGGGGGACAGGGCGCGAACACCGGGGAGCTGTTTTTT.

This chain uses TRBV5-1 with TRBJ2-1; TRBD2 matches 9 bases. The CDR3 extends over 15 amino acids. The germline CDR1 and CDR2 sequences are SGHRS and YFSETQ. V was clipped by 6 bases and J by 12 bases; unmatched bases: 16. The CDR3 protein is CASTPTSGSYNGQFF. CDR3 in DNA: TGCGCCAGCACCCCGACTAGCGGTAGCTACAACGGGCAGTTCTTC.

The genes are TRBV18 and TRBJ2-7; TRBD2 agrees at 11 bases. V shed 1 base and J 5 bases; nucleotides not matched to a gene: 4. CDR1 is KGHSH, CDR2 LQKENI, per germline. This CDR3 comprises 15 residues. In DNA form, the CDR3 reads TGTGCCAGCTCACCACTGGGACTAGCGGAGAACGAGCAGTACTTC. Its protein is CASSPLGLAENEQYF.

The V call is TRBV19, the J call TRBJ1-4, with 7 bases aligning to TRBD1. The CDR3 contains 16 residues. The trim removed 2 bases at V and 6 bases at J, leaving 9 bases unmatched. Germline CDR1 reads LNHDA; CDR2 reads SQIVND (reference sequence). The CDR3 coding sequence is TGTGCCAGTAGTATAATCCGAGGGACAGCAGATGAAAAACTGTTTTTT. Amino acids: CASSIIRGTADEKLFF.

The V and J genes are TRBV28 and TRBJ2-5; D is perhaps TRBD2 (6 bases). The CDR3 consists of 16 residues. Germline V gives CDR1 MDHEN, CDR2 SYDVKM. Trimming took off 5 bases at V and 3 bases at J, with 19 bases between the two ends. CDR3 amino acids: CASSPPPGVGKETQYF. The CDR3 DNA reads TGTGCCAGCAGTCCCCCCCCGGGAGTAGGGAAAGAGACCCAGTACTTC.